This T cell receptor (beta chain) was obtained from a study of tumor T cells in aggressive B-cell lymphoma. The V and J ends lost 1 base and 6 bases, in that order; junction bases with no gene match: 3. The germline V gene encodes CDR1 SQVTM and CDR2 ANQGSEA. This CDR3 has 13 residues. Libraries were prepared by immunoSEQ multiplex PCR; TCRdb keeps only in-frame clonotypes and omits some of them. The repertoire holds under 6,500 clones, with 82% as singletons. The TCR was taken from an adult with diffuse large B cell lymphoma. The sample consisted of tumor tissue. The rearrangement links TRBV29-1 to TRBJ1-2; 9 nucleotides align to TRBD1. As DNA, the CDR3 is TGCAGCGTTGAAGGGACAGGGGTGGATGGCTACACCTTC. Translated, it gives CSVEGTGVDGYTF. Filled out from reference TRBV29-1 and TRBJ1-2, the complete variable domain reads SAVISQKPSRDICQRGTSLTIQCQVDSQVTMMFWYRQQPGQSLTLIATANQGSEATYESGFVIDKFPISRPNLTFSTLTVSNMSPEDSSIYLCSVEGTGVDGYTFGSGTRLTVV.